The 7 T cell receptor beta chains presented below share a single source sample, sequenced in a study of cytomegalovirus exposure and HLA in healthy donors. Use of 60 Vbeta and 13 Jbeta primers characterized the PCR. Method: immunoSEQ multiplex PCR; TCRdb's copy keeps in-frame clones and lacks some. The table counts approximately 45,000 clones; 6.5% to 10% lies in the top ten. Sequenced: PBMCs. These receptors were obtained from a male donor in good health and CMV-seronegative.

The chain links TRBV19 to TRBJ2-5, with TRBD1 identical over 8 bases. From germline, CDR1 is LNHDA and CDR2 SQIVND (reference sequence). The CDR3 loop spans 15 amino acids. Trimming cost V 2 bases and J 3 bases; bases outside gene matches: 5. In DNA form, the CDR3 reads TGTGCCAGTAGTATATCAGGGGGCGTCAAAGAGACCCAGTACTTC. It specifies CASSISGGVKETQYF.

This rearrangement joins TRBV18 to TRBJ2-7, with a weak D call TRBD1 (6 bases). The CDR3 spans 15 residues. V was pared by 4 bases and J by 2 bases, with 15 bases between. Per the germline V gene, CDR1 is KGHSH and CDR2 is LQKENI. DNA of the CDR3: TGTGCCAGCTCACGTTCCACAGACAGGACCTACGAGCAGTACTTC. Its translation: CASSRSTDRTYEQYF.

V gene TRBV9 combines with J gene TRBJ2-2, with a tentative D call TRBD2 (6 bases). The CDR3 loop spans 15 amino acids. V was trimmed by 0 bases and J by 8 bases, leaving 14 bases between them. Germline CDR1 and CDR2: SGDLS and YYNGEE. CDR3 region: CASSVAGPGGGELFF. The DNA for the CDR3 is TGTGCCAGCAGCGTAGCCGGACCCGGAGGGGGGGAGCTGTTTTTT.

The V and J genes are TRBV30 and TRBJ1-5; TRBD1 matches 8 bases. CDR3 length: 13 amino acids. Germline-derived CDR1 and CDR2 are GTSNPN and SVGIG (reference sequence). V shed 4 bases, J shed 2 bases, and the junction held 1 base outside the gene matches. The chain's CDR3 is CAWKTGGNQPQHF. For the CDR3, the DNA is TGTGCCTGGAAGACAGGGGGCAATCAGCCCCAGCATTTT.

This chain links TRBV7-2 with TRBJ1-2, with 8 bases identical to TRBD1. Germline V gene sequence: CDR1 SGHTA, CDR2 FQGNSA. V shed 5 bases and J 7 bases; nucleotides not matched to a gene: 9. The CDR3 totals 14 residues. CDR3 protein: CASSPPGTGFGYTF. The CDR3 DNA follows: TGTGCCAGCAGCCCACCGGGGACAGGATTTGGCTACACCTTC.

The rearrangement uses TRBV4-3 and TRBJ1-3; the D gene is possibly TRBD1 (5 bases). Looked up from germline, CDR1 is LGHNA and CDR2 is YSLEER. The V and J ends lost 4 bases and 0 bases respectively, with 13 bases between them. The CDR3 has 16 residues. The CDR3 DNA reads TGCGCCAGCAGCCTGGGGCAGGGAAGCTCTGGAAACACCATATATTTT. Its translation: CASSLGQGSSGNTIYF.

This chain uses TRBV19 with TRBJ2-1, with TRBD2 matching 7 bases. The CDR3 sequence is 14 residues long. V lost 1 base and J lost 8; bases outside the gene matches: 5. Germline loops: CDR1 LNHDA, CDR2 SQIVND (reference sequence). The CDR3 DNA sequence: TGTGCCAGTAGTATAGGTTCCAGCGGGGATGAGCAGTTCTTC. Translated, it gives CASSIGSSGDEQFF.